The T cell receptor (beta chain) described here comes from a study of graft-versus-host responses after intestinal transplantation. Study context: Transplant types were multivisceral, liver-intestinal, or isolated intestinal. The recipients all started with anti-thymocyte globulin induction and then took tacrolimus and steroids for approximately 3 years. Study-wide results and limits: Recipient marrow contained GvH clones, some of which appeared first in ileum or blood. The presence of high graft-versus-host to host-versus-graft clonal ratios in allografts characterized patients with graft-donor T cell macrochimerism.

TCRdb's table, derived via immunoSEQ multiplex PCR, lists solely in-frame clones and lacks some. The sample lists 40,000 to 55,000 clones, about 90% occurring once. Comment on this clone: Its specificity is unknown.

Germline V gives CDR1 SGHRS, CDR2 YFSETQ. CDR3 size: 14 residues. Trimming left V 3 bases short and J 6 bases short, with 14 bases between. This specimen consisted of unstimulated CD4+ T cells sorted from spleen or lymph node cells, obtained before transplant. V is TRBV5-1 and J is TRBJ2-3; the D gene is possibly TRBD1 (6 bases). This receptor was identified in a human donor who was the organ donor for an intestinal transplant. This CDR3 reads CASSSDRPEDTQYF. The DNA for the CDR3 is TGCGCCAGCAGCTCCGACAGGCCCGAGGATACGCAGTATTTT.